This passage covers 11 T cell receptor beta chains from one sample sequenced in a study of T-cell reconstitution after alpha-beta-depleted transplantation in children. Using unique molecular identifiers, the investigators prepared the TCRbeta library. TCRdb re-derived calls from the PCR reads in MiXCR, one entry per CDR3 protein. The sample lists about 510,000 distinct CDR3 sequences; about an eighth were seen once. The sequencing here drew on PBMCs, mostly from graft donor cells, taken 180 days after TCRalphabeta/CD19-depleted stem cell transplant. The receptors derive from a female patient between 2 and 15 years old who had a stem cell transplant for aplastic anemia, so the T cells may come from the graft donor.

The CDR3: CASSVEGRAPREKETQYF. The DNA for the CDR3 is TGTGCCAGCAGCGTAGAGGGGCGTGCGCCTAGGGAGAAAGAGACCCAGTACTTC. V usage is TRBV9 and J usage is TRBJ2-5, with D perhaps given as TRBD1 or TRBD2 (5 bases each). The V end was cut by 0 bases, the J end by 3 bases, with 21 bases between. The V gene's germline CDR1 is SGDLS and CDR2 YYNGEE. CDR3 length equals 18 residues.

This clonotype has only a few counts. The chain carries TRBV5-1 and TRBJ2-1, with D uncertain. Per germline, CDR1 SGHRS and CDR2 YFSETQ. The CDR3 loop spans 16 amino acids. Trimming removed 4 bases from V and 8 bases from J, with 22 bases in between. The CDR3 region is CASSRPTERLDDEQFF. In DNA, the CDR3 is TGCGCCAGCAGCCGCCCTACTGAGAGGTTAGACGATGAGCAGTTCTTC.

This clonotype was counted at least ten times. This sequence joins TRBV6-2 or TRBV6-3 and TRBJ1-2; D is ambiguous. V lost 2 bases and J lost 4, with 8 bases in between. The CDR3 is made up of 13 amino acids. Germline CDR1 MNHEY, CDR2 SVGEGT. The CDR3 here is CASSYDRSYGYTF. CDR3 coding DNA: TGTGCCAGCAGTTACGACCGTTCCTATGGCTACACCTTC.

This clonotype was recorded at least ten times. V gene TRBV29-1 combines with J gene TRBJ2-3; 12 nucleotides match TRBD2. CDR3 length: 16 residues. The germline gives CDR1 SQVTM, CDR2 ANQGSEA. Losses at the gene ends were 4 bases for V and 0 bases for J; bases not matched to a gene: 5. The DNA for the CDR3 is TGCAGCGTTGGTACTAGCGGGAGGCGGAGCACAGATACGCAGTATTTT. This sequence encodes CSVGTSGRRSTDTQYF.

This chain links TRBV6-2 or TRBV6-3 with TRBJ2-7; D remains unclear. Germline V gives CDR1 MNHEY, CDR2 SVGEGT. The germline V and J ends were trimmed by 3 bases and 12 bases, with 21 bases remaining between them. This CDR3 region has 14 residues. The CDR3 region has the DNA TGTGCCAGCAGTTATGGGGTAAAACTCTTCGGGCTGTACTTC. Its translation is CASSYGVKLFGLYF.

This clonotype was observed at least ten times. The chain is built from TRBV5-6 and TRBJ2-7, with D possibly being TRBD1 (6 bases). The CDR3 is made up of 13 amino acids. V was clipped by 4 bases and J by 4 bases, with 12 bases between them. The germline V gene has CDR1 SGHDT and CDR2 YYEEEE. CDR3 bases: TGTGCCAGCAGCGGGGACAACCGTTACGAGCAGTACGTC. Translation: CASSGDNRYEQYV.

This clonotype showed up just a few times. The J gene is TRBJ2-1, the V gene TRBV20-1; weak D call: TRBD2 (5 bases). This CDR3 is built from 16 residues. Germline V CDR1 and CDR2: DFQATT, SNEGSKA (reference sequence). Between the trimmed V and J ends, which lost 0 bases and 0 bases, there was a span of 12 bases. CDR3 amino acids: CSARDPQRPSYNEQFF. In nucleotides, the CDR3 is TGCAGTGCTAGAGATCCACAGCGGCCCTCCTACAATGAGCAGTTCTTC.

The genes are TRBV15 and TRBJ2-7, with D uncertain. CDR3 length equals 15 residues. Trimming took 0 bases from V and 0 from J, leaving 9 bases between them. Germline V CDR1 and CDR2: LNHNV, YYDKDF (reference sequence). The CDR3 nucleotides are TGTGCCACCAGCAGAGATTCGATTAGCTCCTACGAGCAGTACGTC. This encodes CATSRDSISSYEQYV.

This clonotype was seen many times. The genes are TRBV10-3 and TRBJ2-1, with TRBD2 matching 9 bases. The CDR3 covers 14 residues. Germline V CDR1 and CDR2: ENHRY, SYGVKD. The V and J ends lost 6 bases and 8 bases, in that order; junction bases with no gene match: 8. CDR3 loop: CAIREREEGHEQFF. In nucleotides, the CDR3 is TGTGCCATCAGGGAGCGGGAGGAGGGACATGAGCAGTTCTTC.

The chain combines TRBV29-1 with TRBJ1-5, with 8 nucleotides matching TRBD1. V gave up 5 bases and J gave up 2 bases; unmatched junction bases: 2. This CDR3 has 13 amino acids. CDR1 and CDR2 (germline): SQVTM, ANQGSEA. For the CDR3, the DNA is TGCAGCGTTTCGGGACAGGGCAATCAGCCCCAGCATTTT. This codes for CSVSGQGNQPQHF.

The chain combines TRBV10-3 with TRBJ2-3, with 8 bases identical to TRBD2. Germline CDR1 and CDR2: ENHRY and SYGVKD. The CDR3 runs to 13 residues. The V segment lost 10 bases and the J segment 4 bases; nucleotides outside the gene matches: 7. The CDR3 DNA is TGTGCCACGGGAGGGACTAGTCCAGATACGCAGTATTTT. It yields the protein CATGGTSPDTQYF.